This TCR beta chain came from a study of T-cell memory formation after mild COVID-19. TCRdb passed the 5' RACE reads through MiXCR, listing each CDR3 protein once. The profile covers roughly 190,000 distinct CDR3 sequences, with about 10% appearing a single time and around 2.9% taken by the ten largest. This CDR3 spans 15 amino acids. CDR1 SGHRS and CDR2 YFSETQ come from the germline V gene. Trimming removed 1 base at V and 0 bases at J, with 9 bases between. Sequences were obtained from PBMCs or a T cell subset sorted from them (not recorded which). The sequence was collected from a young man who had mild COVID-19 (a few samples of this study predate the infection). Cell type and time point are not known. The rearrangement uses TRBV5-1 and TRBJ2-3; no clear D gene. The CDR3 nucleotides are TGCGCCAGCAGCTTGTCTGACACCAGCACAGATACGCAGTATTTT. It specifies CASSLSDTSTDTQYF.